Following are 16 T cell receptor beta chains from one sample sequenced in a study of post-analysis software for immune sequencing data. Study results and limitations: Elevated frequency relative to controls characterized a handful of TRBV segments in patients, TRBV5-6, TRBV5-1 and TRBV20-1 among them.

Unique molecular identifiers were present in the TCR beta cDNA libraries. TCRdb recomputed calls from the PCR reads with MiXCR, one row per CDR3 protein. The table lists approximately 630,000 distinct CDR3 sequences, approximately 60% of them singletons, with roughly 10% in the top ten. These receptors' targets are unknown. Source material: blood. These receptors were taken from a girl aged 2 to 10 with multiple sclerosis.

The gene calls are TRBV25-1 and TRBJ2-5; 8 bases are shared with TRBD1. After removal of 3 bases from V and 2 bases from J, the junction contained 11 bases not matched to a gene. The V gene's germline CDR1 is MGHDK and CDR2 SYGVNS. This CDR3 spans 17 amino acids. CDR3 DNA sequence: TGTGCCAGCAGTGACGTCTACGGGGACAGGATTCAAGAGACCCAGTACTTC. Encoded protein: CASSDVYGDRIQETQYF.

This chain uses TRBV20-1 with TRBJ1-2, with a weak D call TRBD1 (6 bases). Germline CDR1 reads DFQATT; CDR2 reads SNEGSKA (reference sequence). V was cut by 3 bases and J by 2 bases, with 10 bases left in between. This CDR3 spans 13 amino acids. CDR3 nucleotides: TGCAGTGCTAGCGCGGGGGCCAACTATGGCTACACCTTC. It specifies CSASAGANYGYTF.

This clonotype was detected only a few times. The chain employs TRBV28 and TRBJ1-2; D unresolved. Trimming took 7 bases from V and 8 from J, leaving 23 bases between them. The length of the CDR3 is 15 residues. Germline CDR1 and CDR2: MDHEN and SYDVKM. CDR3 in DNA: TGTGCCAGCACCCCTGCGGGGAGGTCAATATTGGGCTACACCTTC. This encodes CASTPAGRSILGYTF.

The J gene is TRBJ2-1, the V gene TRBV4-2; D is perhaps TRBD1 (5 bases). CDR1 is LGHNA and CDR2 is YNFKEQ in the germline V gene. The CDR3 has 17 amino acids. V lost 2 bases to trimming and J lost 0 bases, with 14 bases between them. The CDR3 loop is CASSQTRQFSSYNEQFF. In nucleotides, the CDR3 is TGTGCCAGCAGCCAAACCCGACAGTTCTCCTCCTACAATGAGCAGTTCTTC.

The chain combines TRBV29-1 with TRBJ2-1; unclear D gene. CDR3 size: 16 residues. The V end was cut by 5 bases, the J end by 0 bases, with 17 bases between. Germline V gene data show CDR1 as SQVTM and CDR2 as ANQGSEA. The CDR3 protein is CSVHMVTPSSYNEQFF. DNA for the CDR3: TGCAGCGTTCATATGGTAACCCCAAGCTCCTACAATGAGCAGTTCTTC.

This sequence joins TRBV20-1 and TRBJ2-4; 13 positions agree with TRBD2. CDR1 and CDR2 (germline): DFQATT, SNEGSKA (reference sequence). The V segment lost 3 bases and the J segment 1 base; nucleotides outside the gene matches: 9. There are 18 residues in the CDR3. CDR3 residues: CSASRTSGSIGAKNIQYF. In DNA form, the CDR3 reads TGCAGTGCTAGTCGGACTAGCGGGAGTATCGGGGCCAAAAACATTCAGTACTTC.

The chain has TRBV5-5 and TRBJ2-2, with 8 bases matching TRBD1. V lost 4 bases and J lost 3; bases outside the gene matches: 2. The germline V gene has CDR1 SGHKS and CDR2 YYEKEE (reference sequence). This CDR3 contains 14 residues. Here the CDR3 reads CASSAQGDTGELFF. For the CDR3, the DNA is TGTGCCAGCAGCGCACAGGGGGACACCGGGGAGCTGTTTTTT.

Ten or more counts support this clonotype. This sequence joins TRBV12-3 or TRBV12-4 and TRBJ2-3; D is ambiguous. The CDR3 runs 12 residues. V lost 6 bases, J lost 0 bases, and 4 bases lay in between. DNA of the CDR3: TGTGCCAGCAGCGCTAGCACAGATACGCAGTATTTT. Translation gives CASSASTDTQYF.

J is TRBJ2-3 and V is TRBV20-1; 7 positions agree with TRBD2. The V gene end was trimmed by 4 bases and the J gene end by 5 bases; junction bases not matched to a gene: 9. This CDR3 region has 14 residues. From germline, CDR1 is DFQATT and CDR2 SNEGSKA (reference sequence). The CDR3 spells CSATSLAVQDTQYF. The CDR3 DNA reads TGCAGTGCTACCTCGCTAGCGGTGCAAGATACGCAGTATTTT.

As to this clonotype: A much larger clonotype is one base distant, so this may be a read error. The J gene is TRBJ2-7, the V gene TRBV7-9; D call uncertain. The end of the DNA fits TRBJ2-5 better, so the J call may be wrong. Germline V gene lookup returns CDR1 SEHNR and CDR2 FQNEAQ (reference sequence). This CDR3 is built from 12 residues. CDR3 coding DNA: TGTACCAGCAGCTTAGACGCAGAGACCCAGTACTTC. Translating gives CTSSLDAETQYF.

This clonotype was picked up one time. V is TRBV5-1 and J is TRBJ2-1, with D possibly being TRBD2 (5 bases). Trimming stripped 0 bases from V and 5 bases from J, with 9 bases between. In germline, CDR1 is SGHRS, CDR2 YFSETQ. This CDR3 comprises 14 residues. CDR3 region: CASSLGSADNEQFF. The DNA for the CDR3 is TGCGCCAGCAGCTTGGGTAGCGCAGACAATGAGCAGTTCTTC.

The chain recombines TRBV7-8 with TRBJ2-5; no reliable D call. This CDR3 spans 11 amino acids. Per germline, CDR1 SGHVS and CDR2 FQNEAQ. Trimming shortened V by 5 bases and J by 13 bases, and 14 bases separated the two germline ends. The CDR3 sequence is CASSLMNERYF. CDR3 in DNA: TGTGCCAGCAGCCTAATGAATGAGCGGTACTTC.

Of note for this clonotype: This may be a read error: a much more frequent sequence differs by one nucleotide. No conserved phenylalanine or tryptophan is present at the end of the CDR3, so a read error is the likely explanation. The J gene is TRBJ2-2, the V gene TRBV11-2; D possibly corresponds to TRBD2 (6 bases). Trimming removed 6 bases at V and 2 bases at J, with 13 bases between. The CDR3 runs to 15 residues. Germline V gives CDR1 SGHAT, CDR2 FQNNGV. The CDR3 DNA reads TGTGCCAGCAGTTCCGGGACTTTTAACACCGGGGAGCTGTTTTGT. Its translation: CASSSGTFNTGELFC.

This clonotype was recorded only once. J is TRBJ2-7 and V is TRBV19, with 8 bases aligning to TRBD1. With V trimmed by 4 bases and J by 3 bases, 11 bases remained unmatched. CDR1 and CDR2 (germline): LNHDA, SQIVND (reference sequence). The CDR3 contains 16 residues. The CDR3 DNA is TGTGCCAGTAGTAGATGGACAGGGCCTAGGGTCTACGAGCAGTACTTC. Translated, it gives CASSRWTGPRVYEQYF.

As for this clonotype: Germline is not matched at one junction end, which may reflect a read error. The chain joins TRBV20-1 to TRBJ1-4; 10 nucleotides line up with TRBD1. Looked up from germline, CDR1 is DFQATT and CDR2 is SNEGSKA (reference sequence). This CDR3 region has 15 residues. CDR3 coding DNA: TGCAGCGCTAGAGCCCCCGGGACAGGGGCCGAAAAACTGTTTTTT. It is translated as CSARAPGTGAEKLFF.

The chain employs TRBV7-3 and TRBJ2-1; D gene ambiguous. V was cut by 4 bases and J by 3 bases, with 13 bases left in between. This CDR3 spans 15 amino acids. The germline CDR1 and CDR2 sequences are SGHTA and FQGTGA. CDR3 DNA: TGTGCCAGCAGCTCCGGACGGCGGCTCTACAATGAGCAGTTCTTC. This codes for CASSSGRRLYNEQFF.